These 7 T cell receptor beta chains were all obtained from the same sample, sequenced in a study of blood T cell repertoires in COVID-19. Assay: immunoSEQ multiplex PCR; the TCRdb copy retains only in-frame clones and omits some. Found here are about 48,000 clones, 82% of them singletons; the top ten hold 7% to 7.5%. The sequenced sample was peripheral blood. These receptors originate from a man aged 40-49 years with acute or convalescent COVID-19.

This clone has a handful of counts. The chain recombines TRBV6-5 with TRBJ2-3, with D perhaps matching TRBD1 (5 bases). This CDR3 has 14 amino acids. Trimming left V 6 bases short and J 4 bases short, with 14 bases between. Per the germline V gene, CDR1 is MNHEY and CDR2 is SVGAGI. The CDR3 here is CASRTSGNSDTQYF. The CDR3 nucleotides are TGTGCCAGCAGGACCTCAGGGAACTCAGATACGCAGTATTTT.

The chain carries TRBV7-8 and TRBJ1-6; D gene unclear. The germline V gene encodes CDR1 SGHVS and CDR2 FQNEAQ. The ends were cut back, 3 bases at V and 10 bases at J, with 7 bases in the middle. The CDR3 sequence is 12 residues long. The CDR3 region is CASSFSGSPLHF. DNA for the CDR3: TGTGCCAGCAGCTTCTCGGGGTCACCCCTCCACTTT.

In regard to this clone: Within the sample, other DNA sequences also encode this same CDR3. This chain joins TRBV28 and TRBJ1-2; D unresolved. V gave up 2 bases and J gave up 4 bases, with 8 bases separating them. The germline V gene has CDR1 MDHEN and CDR2 SYDVKM. The CDR3 is 13 residues long. CDR3: CASSLSRGYGYTF. Written as DNA, the CDR3 is TGTGCCAGCAGTTTAAGTCGCGGCTATGGCTACACCTTC.

V is TRBV15 and J is TRBJ2-6; the match to TRBD2 covers 7 bases. Unmatched junction bases numbered 4, after V lost 0 bases and J lost 2 bases. CDR1 and CDR2 from the germline V gene are LNHNV and YYDKDF (reference sequence). CDR3 length equals 17 residues. DNA of the CDR3: TGTGCCACCAGCAGAGATGTGGGAGGGGCTGGGGCCAACGTCCTGACTTTC. It encodes CATSRDVGGAGANVLTF.

The chain joins TRBV28 to TRBJ1-5; D not resolved. CDR1 and CDR2 from the germline V gene are MDHEN and SYDVKM. V gave up 7 bases and J gave up 6 bases, with 16 bases separating them. There are 14 residues in the CDR3. This chain's CDR3 is CASIPSLSGQPQHF. As DNA, the CDR3 is TGTGCCAGCATCCCTTCGTTAAGCGGTCAGCCCCAGCATTTT.

The chain is built from TRBV5-1 and TRBJ2-7; D remains unclear. The V gene's germline CDR1 is SGHRS and CDR2 YFSETQ. V lost 9 bases to trimming and J lost 1 base, with 17 bases between them. The CDR3 length is 14 residues. CDR3 sequence reads: CATRQNQVSYEQYF. The CDR3 coding sequence is TGCGCCACCCGTCAGAACCAGGTATCCTACGAGCAGTACTTC. The entire variable domain, with the rest obtained from reference TRBV5-1 and TRBJ2-7, is as follows: KAGVTQTPRYLIKTRGQQVTLSCSPISGHRSVSWYQQTPGQGLQFLFEYFSETQRNKGNFPGRFSGRQFSNSRSEMNVSTLELGDSALYLCATRQNQVSYEQYFGPGTRLTVT.

The J gene is TRBJ2-2, the V gene TRBV3-1 (or the pseudogene TRBV3-2); 8 positions match TRBD1. Unmatched junction bases numbered 7, after V lost 4 bases and J lost 6 bases. Germline CDR1 and CDR2: LGHDT and YNNKEL (reference sequence). The CDR3 is made up of 15 amino acids. The CDR3 here is CASSPGQGGAGELFF. CDR3 in DNA: TGTGCCAGCAGCCCTGGACAGGGTGGGGCCGGGGAGCTGTTTTTT.